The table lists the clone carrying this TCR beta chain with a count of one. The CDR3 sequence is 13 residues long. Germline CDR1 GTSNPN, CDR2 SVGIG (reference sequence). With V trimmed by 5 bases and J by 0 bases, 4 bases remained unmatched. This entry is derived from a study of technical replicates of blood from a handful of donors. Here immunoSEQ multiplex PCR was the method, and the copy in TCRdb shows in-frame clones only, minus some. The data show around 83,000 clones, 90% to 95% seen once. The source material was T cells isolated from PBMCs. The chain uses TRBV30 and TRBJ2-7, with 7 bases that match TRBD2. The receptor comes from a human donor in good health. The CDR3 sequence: CAWGEGNSYEQYF. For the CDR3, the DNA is TGTGCCTGGGGGGAGGGGAACTCCTACGAGCAGTACTTC.